The clone carrying this TCR beta chain came up many times. RNA transcripts were the template for amplifying TCR beta CDR3 regions. First-round RT-PCR with HTBI primers amplified the TCR CDR3 region. TCRdb analysed the multiplex PCR reads with MiXCR anew, one entry per CDR3 protein. The table shows approximately 590,000 distinct CDR3 sequences, with 15% to 19% occurring only once. Patients with uncontrolled infections, other autoimmune diseases, pregnancy or lactation were excluded. The sample is drawn from a study of T cells in Graves' hyperthyroidism and ophthalmopathy. CDR3 length equals 15 residues. The germline CDR1 and CDR2 sequences are SGHAT and FQNNGV. V lost 1 base and J lost 8, with 15 bases in between.

The chain is built from TRBV11-2 and TRBJ2-1, with D possibly being TRBD2 (5 bases). The sample taken for sequencing was blood. The TCR comes from a woman in her twenties or thirties with Graves' hyperthyroidism. DNA of the CDR3: TGTGCCAGCAGCTTAGTGTTCGAGGGTTCCGATGAGCAGTTCTTC. Translation gives CASSLVFEGSDEQFF.